This T cell receptor (beta chain) stems from a study of blood T cell repertoires in COVID-19. Here immunoSEQ multiplex PCR was the method, and the copy in TCRdb shows in-frame clones only, minus some. The sample contains tens of thousands of clones, 85% of which appear only once. There are 16 residues in the CDR3. V was pared by 0 bases and J by 5 bases, with 6 bases of the junction left unmatched. Germline lookup yields CDR1 MNHEY and CDR2 SVGAGI. This TCR came from a man aged 50-60 years with acute or convalescent COVID-19. The V and J genes are TRBV6-5 and TRBJ2-1; 8 bases align to TRBD2. Sequencing input: peripheral blood. Here the CDR3 DNA reads TGTGCCAGCAGTTACTCGACGGTAGCGGGGAACAATGAGCAGTTCTTC. It translates to CASSYSTVAGNNEQFF.